This T cell receptor beta chain derives from a study of radiation and T cells in renal cell carcinoma. Looking at the study overall: Nephrectomy followed 15 Gy stereotactic body radiation by 4 weeks. Findings and caveats of the study: Without pretreatment biopsies, baseline tumor clonotype presence was undetermined. From baseline, blood top tumor clonotypes peaked at 2 weeks post-radiation.

TCRdb keeps only in-frame clones here, not all; method: immunoSEQ multiplex PCR. The sample holds fewer than 30,000 clones, 65% to 85% seen once. Losses at the gene ends were 6 bases for V and 6 bases for J; bases not matched to a gene: 5. The CDR3 contains 13 residues. Looked up from germline, CDR1 is KGHSH and CDR2 is LQKENI. Comment on this clone: The antigen is unknown.

Time point reported: blood 2 weeks post-SBRT. Treatment noted: 15 Gy SBRT to primary tumor, nephrectomy 4 weeks later. This renal cell carcinoma was of the clear cell type. This TCR was sampled from a man between 60 and 70 years old with renal cell carcinoma. The rearrangement joins TRBV18 to TRBJ2-1; TRBD2 matches at 7 bases. Sequences were derived from blood, sampled from a patient whose treatment included radiotherapy and nephrectomy. CDR3 sequence: CASSPTSINEQFF. Written as DNA, the CDR3 is TGTGCCAGCTCGCCGACTAGCATCAATGAGCAGTTCTTC.